This T cell receptor beta chain was sequenced in a study of Graves' ophthalmopathy and Graves' hyperthyroidism (dated by TCRdb to the late 2010s). For context, the study as a whole: Stable hyperthyroidism was defined as no progression to ophthalmopathy within 18 months of follow-up. Following sample collection, hyperthyroidism patients were given methimazole at a starting dose of 30 mg daily, and ophthalmopathy patients were given high-dose intravenous methylprednisolone. The study used signatures of the TCR beta repertoire to tell Graves' ophthalmopathy apart from Graves' hyperthyroidism and to predict which patients would progress to ophthalmopathy. In total, 135 blood samples were TCR-sequenced: 43 ophthalmopathy, over 70 hyperthyroidism and about 17 hyperthyroidism-to-ophthalmopathy patients. To explore V-J signatures that separate ophthalmopathy from hyperthyroidism, a discovery set of approximately 100 patients was enrolled, consisting of under 50 with ophthalmopathy and around 57 with stable hyperthyroidism. T-cell repertoires of thyroid tissue and blood were compared in a handful of hyperthyroidism patients. The independent validation cohort included around 19 hyperthyroidism patients plus 17 patients who later progressed from hyperthyroidism to ophthalmopathy. Study-wide findings and limitations: In cross-validation, the 13-signature model distinguished ophthalmopathy from stable hyperthyroidism with 85% to 90% sensitivity and about 84% specificity, and in the test set the corresponding values were roughly 80% and 75%. In validation, the model predicted ophthalmopathy progression with about 70% sensitivity and about 73% specificity; roughly 12 predicted patients were CT-confirmed with GO in a median of about 6.2 months. Most of the expanded thyroid clonotypes with a frequency above 0.001 were also detected in blood, and it was suggested that the thyroid immune response may be reflected by blood repertoires. No statistical method was used to predetermine the sample size, and group allocation was not hidden from the investigators.

Only one count was recorded for this clonotype. Its antigen is currently not known. No much larger clone exists at a distance of one base, and base qualities are not known. One read is thin evidence. The hyperthyroidism patients were 18 to 65 years old and newly diagnosed, with a disease duration of less than 2 months. Patients with other autoimmune diseases, uncontrolled infections, pregnancy or lactation were excluded from the study. Diagnosis was based on clinical symptoms, serum thyroxine, TRAb, thyroid ultrasound and orbital computed tomography. Trizol reagent was used to extract the total RNA, and its quality was then checked on an Agilent 2100 Bioanalyzer. V loses 6 bases, J loses 4 bases, and the germline ends lie 13 bases apart. The CDR3, from cysteine to phenylalanine, totals 14 residues. Only CDR3 DNA is held: 42 bases, read in frame from base 1. For repertoire sequencing, TCR beta CDR3 regions were amplified from RNA transcripts. The first round was an RT-PCR using HTBI primers with the Qiagen OneStep RT-PCR kit, and this first round was followed by a second-round multiplex PCR, then size selection and purification. Libraries were sequenced paired-end with 100 bp reads on an Illumina HiSeq2000. Regarding the original processing steps: SOAPnuke was used for read processing, and reads with adapters, uncalled bases, a mean Phred below 15, or no exact constant-primer or identifier match were discarded. COPE v1.2.5 was used to merge high-quality paired reads. Each unique nucleotide sequence was defined as a clonotype, and clonotypes were aligned to IMGT TRB V, D and J references with MiTCR v1.1. Analysis was restricted to V-J combinations with a frequency above 0.0001, which covered over 98% of repertoires. For each V-J combination, a TCR clonal expansion and chaos score was defined as F50 clonal expansion divided by the chaos observed in the TCRdist matrix. Features were reduced by Welch's t-statistics and random forest to about a dozen V-J combinations, which fed a naive Bayes classifier. Thyroid-blood repertoire similarity was quantified with the Morisita-Horn index. TCRdb passed the public sequencing reads through fastp at Q25 and MiXCR, retaining productive beta sequences. When rows share a CDR3 protein, they turn into one entry using the most common DNA and genes. The V and J calls, along with clone size, are taken from TCRdb and not from the paper's own processing. The sample has 900,000 to 1,200,000 distinct CDR3 sequences on record, 36% of them singletons. The ten most abundant clones make up 11% of the sample.

The sample was peripheral blood or thyroid tissue (not recorded which). Rearrangement joined TRBV12-3 or TRBV12-4 to TRBJ1-5; the D gene is unclear. The TCR originated in an adult man with Graves' hyperthyroidism. The bases are TGTGCCAGCAGCCGAAAGGCCCAGAATCAGCCCCAGCATTTT. Its translation reads: CASSRKAQNQPQHF.